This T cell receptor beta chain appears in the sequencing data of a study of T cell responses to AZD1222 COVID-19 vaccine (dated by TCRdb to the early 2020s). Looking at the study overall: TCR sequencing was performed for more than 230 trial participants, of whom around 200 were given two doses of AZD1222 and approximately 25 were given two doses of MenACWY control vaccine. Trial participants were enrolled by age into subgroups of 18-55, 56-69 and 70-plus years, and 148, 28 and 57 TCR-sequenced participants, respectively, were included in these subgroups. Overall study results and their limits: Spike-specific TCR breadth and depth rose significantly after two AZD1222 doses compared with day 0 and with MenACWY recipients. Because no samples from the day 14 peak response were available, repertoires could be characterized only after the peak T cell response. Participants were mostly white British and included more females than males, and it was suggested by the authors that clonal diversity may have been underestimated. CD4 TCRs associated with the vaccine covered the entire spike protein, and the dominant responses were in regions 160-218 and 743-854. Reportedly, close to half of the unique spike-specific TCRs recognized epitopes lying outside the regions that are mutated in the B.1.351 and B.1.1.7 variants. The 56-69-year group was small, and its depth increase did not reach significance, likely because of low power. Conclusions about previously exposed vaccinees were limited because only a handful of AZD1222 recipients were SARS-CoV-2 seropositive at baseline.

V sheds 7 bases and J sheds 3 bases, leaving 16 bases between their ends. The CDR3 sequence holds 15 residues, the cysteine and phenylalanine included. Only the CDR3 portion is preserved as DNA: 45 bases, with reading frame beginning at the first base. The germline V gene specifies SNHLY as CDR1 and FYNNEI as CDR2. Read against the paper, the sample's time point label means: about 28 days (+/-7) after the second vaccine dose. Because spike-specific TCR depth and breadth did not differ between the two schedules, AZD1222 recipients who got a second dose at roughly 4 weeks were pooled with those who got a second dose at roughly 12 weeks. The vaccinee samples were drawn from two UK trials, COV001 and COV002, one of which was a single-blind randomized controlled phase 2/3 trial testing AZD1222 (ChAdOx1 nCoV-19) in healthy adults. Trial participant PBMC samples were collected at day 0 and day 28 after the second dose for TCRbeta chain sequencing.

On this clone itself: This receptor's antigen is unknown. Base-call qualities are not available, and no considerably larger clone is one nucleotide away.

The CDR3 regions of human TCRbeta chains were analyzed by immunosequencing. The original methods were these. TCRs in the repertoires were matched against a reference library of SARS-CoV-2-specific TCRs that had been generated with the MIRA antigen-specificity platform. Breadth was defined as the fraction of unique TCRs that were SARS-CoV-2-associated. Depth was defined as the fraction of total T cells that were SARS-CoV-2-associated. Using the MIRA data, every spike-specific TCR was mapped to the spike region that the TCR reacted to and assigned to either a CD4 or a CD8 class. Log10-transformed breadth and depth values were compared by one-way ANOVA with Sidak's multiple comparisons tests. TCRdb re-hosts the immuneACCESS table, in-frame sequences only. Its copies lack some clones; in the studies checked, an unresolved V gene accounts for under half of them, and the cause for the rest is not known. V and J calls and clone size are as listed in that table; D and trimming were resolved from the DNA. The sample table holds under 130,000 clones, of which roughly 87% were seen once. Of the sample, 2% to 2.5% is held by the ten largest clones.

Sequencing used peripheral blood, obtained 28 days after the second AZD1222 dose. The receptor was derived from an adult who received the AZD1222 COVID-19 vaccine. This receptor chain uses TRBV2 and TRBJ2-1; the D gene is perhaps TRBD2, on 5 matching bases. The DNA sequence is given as TGTGCCAGCATTCCCGGTCTAGCTCTCTACAATGAGCAGTTCTTC. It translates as CASIPGLALYNEQFF.